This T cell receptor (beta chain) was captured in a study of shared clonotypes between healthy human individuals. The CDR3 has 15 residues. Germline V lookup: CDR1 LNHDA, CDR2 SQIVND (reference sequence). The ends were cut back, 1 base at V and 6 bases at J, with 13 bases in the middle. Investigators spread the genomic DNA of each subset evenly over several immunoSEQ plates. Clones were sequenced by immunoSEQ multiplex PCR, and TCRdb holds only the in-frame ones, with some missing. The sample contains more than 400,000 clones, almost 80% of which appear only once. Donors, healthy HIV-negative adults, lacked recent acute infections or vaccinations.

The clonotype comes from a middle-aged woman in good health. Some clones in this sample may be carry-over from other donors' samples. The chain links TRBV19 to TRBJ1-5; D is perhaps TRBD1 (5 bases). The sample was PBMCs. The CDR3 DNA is TGTGCCAGTAGTATAGTTCGGGGCATCCCTCAGCCCCAGCATTTT. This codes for CASSIVRGIPQPQHF. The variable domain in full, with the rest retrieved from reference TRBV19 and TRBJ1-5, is DGGITQSPKYLFRKEGQNVTLSCEQNLNHDAMYWYRQDPGQGLRLIYYSQIVNDFQKGDIAEGYSVSREKKESFPLTVTSAQKNPTAFYLCASSIVRGIPQPQHFGDGTRLSIL.